This T cell receptor beta chain was captured by sequencing in a study of T cell changes during pregnancy in multiple sclerosis. TCRdb keeps only in-frame clones here, not all; method: immunoSEQ multiplex PCR. The sample has over 40,000 clones; nearly 95% are singletons. Sequenced material: CD4+ T cells from peripheral blood mononuclear cells, taken in the second trimester of pregnancy. The receptor was derived from a female donor with multiple sclerosis, enrolled in a pregnancy study.

The DNA for the CDR3 is TGTGCCAGCAGTTTACGCGAGGCCCGCGACACTGAAGCTTTCTTT. Encoded protein: CASSLREARDTEAFF. The V gene is TRBV6-6, the J gene TRBJ1-1; the D is unclear. The CDR3 consists of 15 residues. Germline V gives CDR1 MNHNY, CDR2 SVGAGI (reference sequence). Trimming stripped 4 bases from V and 3 bases from J, with 15 bases between.